The T cell receptor (beta chain) described here comes from a study of blood T cell repertoires in COVID-19. The CDR3 has 14 residues. V lost 0 bases, J lost 9 bases, and 12 bases lay in between. The V gene's germline CDR1 is LGHDT and CDR2 YNNKEL (reference sequence). Clones were sequenced by immunoSEQ multiplex PCR, and TCRdb holds only the in-frame ones, with some missing. The sample holds about 230,000 clones, 83% seen once. The sequence came from a woman between 65 and 79 years old with active or convalescent COVID-19. Sequencing was performed on peripheral blood. This chain links TRBV3-1 (or the pseudogene TRBV3-2) with TRBJ1-5; the D gene is possibly TRBD1 (6 bases). Here the CDR3 reads CASSQDQGLRPQHF. The CDR3, as DNA: TGTGCCAGCAGCCAAGATCAGGGGCTCAGGCCCCAGCATTTT.